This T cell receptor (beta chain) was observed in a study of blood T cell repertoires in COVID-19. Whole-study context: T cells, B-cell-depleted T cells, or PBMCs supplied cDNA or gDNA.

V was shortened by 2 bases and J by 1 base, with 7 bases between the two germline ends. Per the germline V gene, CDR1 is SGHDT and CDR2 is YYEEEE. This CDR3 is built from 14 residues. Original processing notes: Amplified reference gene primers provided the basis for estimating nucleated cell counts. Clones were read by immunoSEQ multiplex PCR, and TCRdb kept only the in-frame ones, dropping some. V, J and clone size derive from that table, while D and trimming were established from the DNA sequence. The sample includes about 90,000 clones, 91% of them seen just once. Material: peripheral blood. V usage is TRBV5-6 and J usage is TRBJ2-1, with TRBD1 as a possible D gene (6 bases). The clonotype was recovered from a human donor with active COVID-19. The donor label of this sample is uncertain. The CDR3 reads CASSLQGSYNEQFF. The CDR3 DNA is TGTGCCAGCAGCTTACAGGGTTCCTACAATGAGCAGTTCTTC.